Following are 20 T cell receptor beta chains from one sample sequenced in a study of blood T cell repertoires in COVID-19. TCRdb's copy holds only in-frame clones and misses some; the assay was immunoSEQ multiplex PCR. The sample records under 130,000 clones, 87% being singletons. Sequenced sample: peripheral blood. These receptor sequences come from a man in his fifties in a cohort sampled during active COVID-19.

In its sample, this clone was seen a few times. V usage is TRBV6-2 or TRBV6-3 and J usage is TRBJ1-2; 8 nucleotides align to TRBD1. Trimming removed 0 bases from V and 8 bases from J; junction bases left unmatched: 8. This CDR3 is 15 amino acids long. Germline lookup yields CDR1 MNHEY and CDR2 SVGEGT. The CDR3 reads CASSYSRTGGEGYTF. DNA of the CDR3: TGTGCCAGCAGTTACTCACGAACAGGGGGTGAAGGCTACACCTTC.

This clone came up once. The chain uses TRBV6-5 and TRBJ2-2; 8 nucleotides line up with TRBD1. Looked up from germline, CDR1 is MNHEY and CDR2 is SVGAGI. The length of the CDR3 is 16 residues. Trimming took 4 bases from V and 5 from J; bases not matched to a gene: 9. The CDR3 loop is CASSSTGAGKTGELFF. The CDR3 nucleotides are TGTGCCAGCAGTTCGACAGGGGCCGGGAAGACCGGGGAGCTGTTTTTT.

The V call is TRBV7-6, the J call TRBJ1-6; D is perhaps TRBD1 (6 bases). Between the trimmed V and J ends, which lost 4 bases and 7 bases, there was a span of 20 bases. The CDR3 length is 17 residues. In germline, CDR1 is SGHVS, CDR2 FNYEAQ. The CDR3 protein is CASSSRTVTSINSPLHF. The CDR3 DNA reads as TGTGCCAGCAGCTCCCGGACAGTTACTTCAATAAATTCACCCCTCCACTTT. The full variable domain, rest sourced from reference TRBV7-6 and TRBJ1-6, is GAGVSQSPRYKVTKRGQDVALRCDPISGHVSLYWYRQALGQGPEFLTYFNYEAQQDKSGLPNDRFSAERPEGSISTLTIQRTEQRDSAMYRCASSSRTVTSINSPLHFGNGTRLTVT.

V gene TRBV21-1 combines with J gene TRBJ1-5. TRBV21-1 is a documented pseudogene. The CDR3 totals 20 residues. The CDR3 reads CASSKGEGGTGVGGNQPQHF. The CDR3 DNA sequence: TGTGCCAGCAGCAAAGGGGAAGGCGGGACGGGGGTAGGTGGCAATCAGCCCCAGCATTTT.

This chain uses TRBV23-1 with TRBJ2-7; D gene ambiguous. TRBV23-1 is sorted into the ORF group, with uncertain function. The V end lost 3 bases, the J end lost 5 bases, and 17 bases lay between the germline ends. The CDR3 extends over 15 amino acids. The CDR3, as DNA: TGCGCCAGCAGTCATCAGGCCCCAGGCGAGAACGAGCAGTACGTC. This translates into CASSHQAPGENEQYV.

In this sample, this clone turned up once. The rearrangement links TRBV7-6 to TRBJ1-1, with D possibly matching TRBD1 (6 bases). Looked up from germline, CDR1 is SGHVS and CDR2 is FNYEAQ. The CDR3 spans 15 residues. The V and J ends lost 5 bases and 2 bases respectively, with 15 bases between them. Here the CDR3 DNA reads TGTGCCAGCAGCCTCACCCGGGACACCAACACTGAAGCTTTCTTT. Translated, it gives CASSLTRDTNTEAFF.

The chain is built from TRBV4-2 and TRBJ2-2; TRBD2 matches 12 bases. After removal of 4 bases from V and 9 bases from J, the junction contained 3 bases not matched to a gene. Germline CDR1 LGHNA, CDR2 YNFKEQ. This CDR3 spans 14 amino acids. CDR3 nucleotides: TGTGCCAGCAGCCTGCTAGCGGGGGGGCGGGAGCTGTTTTTT. Protein: CASSLLAGGRELFF.

J is TRBJ1-2 and V is TRBV14; D may be TRBD1 (5 bases). This CDR3 region has 13 residues. Germline CDR1 SGHDN, CDR2 FVKESK. Trimming took 3 bases from V and 1 from J, leaving 6 bases between them. The CDR3 loop reads CASSQTDNYGYTF. Here the CDR3 DNA reads TGTGCCAGCAGCCAGACAGATAACTATGGCTACACCTTC.

The chain joins TRBV2 to TRBJ2-7, with D perhaps matching TRBD1 (6 bases). CDR1 SNHLY and CDR2 FYNNEI come from the germline V gene. This CDR3 region has 15 residues. The germline V and J ends were trimmed by 7 bases and 4 bases, with 20 bases remaining between them. The CDR3 region has the DNA TGTGCCAGCACCGAAACAATTACAGGGTCATACGAGCAGTACGTC. This encodes CASTETITGSYEQYV.

V is TRBV28 and J is TRBJ1-5; the D is unclear. CDR3 length: 12 residues. Germline V CDR1 and CDR2: MDHEN, SYDVKM. The V end was cut by 5 bases, the J end by 6 bases, with 8 bases between. The CDR3 nucleotides read TGTGCCAGCAGTCCTGGGAGTCAGCCCCAGCATTTT. Protein: CASSPGSQPQHF.

The chain couples TRBV5-1 to TRBJ1-5; D perhaps matches TRBD1 (5 bases). V was pared by 7 bases and J by 5 bases, with 13 bases between. Per the germline V gene, CDR1 is SGHRS and CDR2 is YFSETQ. CDR3 length equals 13 residues. The CDR3 sequence is CASAREGDQPQHF. In DNA form, the CDR3 reads TGCGCCAGCGCCAGGGAAGGAGATCAGCCCCAGCATTTT.

The chain carries TRBV6-2 or TRBV6-3 and TRBJ1-6; D is undetermined. With 0 bases removed from V and 13 bases from J, the gap between germline ends came to 10 bases. Germline lookup yields CDR1 MNHEY and CDR2 SVGEGT. The CDR3 contains 13 residues. The CDR3 protein is CASSYSSPAPLHF. DNA of the CDR3: TGTGCCAGCAGTTACTCCTCGCCCGCGCCCCTCCACTTT.

The rearrangement links TRBV19 to TRBJ2-3, with 10 positions matching TRBD2. The V segment lost 4 bases and the J segment 0 bases; nucleotides outside the gene matches: 7. Germline V CDR1 and CDR2: LNHDA, SQIVND (reference sequence). The length of the CDR3 is 17 residues. In DNA, the CDR3 is TGTGCCAGTAGTAAGGGAACTAGCGGGGTTAGCACAGATACGCAGTATTTT. It encodes CASSKGTSGVSTDTQYF.

This chain connects TRBV7-9 to TRBJ1-5; D is uncertain. The CDR3 runs to 14 residues. Germline V CDR1 and CDR2: SEHNR, FQNEAQ (reference sequence). Deletions cut 1 base from V and 7 bases from J, with 11 bases between. The CDR3 spells CASSLGGKGQPQHF. Here the CDR3 DNA reads TGTGCCAGCAGCTTAGGAGGGAAGGGCCAGCCCCAGCATTTT.

The CDR3 reads CASSERGRHATYEQYF. The CDR3 DNA is TGTGCCAGCAGTGAAAGGGGTCGACACGCCACCTACGAGCAGTACTTC. The V call is TRBV6-1, the J call TRBJ2-7, with a possible D match to TRBD1 (5 bases). CDR3 length: 16 residues. Trimming removed 2 bases from V and 2 bases from J, with 16 bases in between. CDR1 is MNHNS and CDR2 is SASEGT in the germline V gene.

This sequence joins TRBV5-1 and TRBJ1-5; D might be TRBD1 (5 bases). The V end lost 4 bases, the J end lost 4 bases, and 12 bases lay between the germline ends. Looked up from germline, CDR1 is SGHRS and CDR2 is YFSETQ. This CDR3 comprises 14 residues. For the CDR3, the DNA is TGCGCCAGCAGCCGCGGGGAGGGGAATCAGCCCCAGCATTTT. Protein: CASSRGEGNQPQHF.

This clone has just one count. J is TRBJ2-1 and V is TRBV10-3; D might be TRBD2 (6 bases). The V end was cut by 2 bases, the J end by 8 bases, with 7 bases between. Germline-derived CDR1 and CDR2 are ENHRY and SYGVKD. The CDR3 extends over 12 amino acids. CDR3 nucleotide sequence: TGTGCCATCAGTGAGAGGGACTATGAGCAGTTCTTC. Its translation: CAISERDYEQFF.

The CDR3 here is CASSLTSGRELFF. As DNA, the CDR3 is TGTGCCAGCAGCCTCACTAGTGGGAGGGAGCTGTTTTTT. The rearrangement joins TRBV5-6 to TRBJ2-2; D may be TRBD2 (5 bases). This CDR3 region has 13 residues. The V end lost 4 bases, the J end lost 9 bases, and 13 bases lay between the germline ends. Germline V lookup: CDR1 SGHDT, CDR2 YYEEEE.

The rearrangement links TRBV7-8 to TRBJ2-7; perhaps TRBD2 as D (6 bases). V gave up 5 bases and J gave up 0 bases, with 11 bases separating them. CDR1 and CDR2 (germline): SGHVS, FQNEAQ. CDR3 length: 14 residues. This CDR3 is CASSHPRGSYEQYF. The CDR3 bases are TGTGCCAGCAGCCACCCGCGGGGCTCCTACGAGCAGTACTTC.

The chain couples TRBV27 to TRBJ1-2; D gene ambiguous. Trimming removed 2 bases at V and 8 bases at J, with 18 bases between. The CDR3 length is 15 residues. Germline-derived CDR1 and CDR2 are MNHEY and SMNVEV (reference sequence). The CDR3 protein is CASSLVSASLRGYTF. The CDR3 DNA is TGTGCCAGCAGTTTAGTGTCAGCTTCCCTGAGGGGCTACACCTTC.